One sample yielded the 2 T cell receptor beta chains listed below, sequenced in a study of identical twins. TCRdb processed the 5' RACE reads anew with MiXCR; each CDR3 protein has one entry. Of about 700,000 distinct CDR3 sequences listed, approximately 6.1% are singletons. Sequencing was done on a sample of naive T cells sorted from blood. The receptors derive from a man aged 18-30 years in good health.

This clonotype has more than one count but fewer than ten. The chain joins TRBV5-1 to TRBJ2-5, with D perhaps matching TRBD1 or TRBD2 (5 bases each). The V gene lost 6 bases and the J gene lost 5 bases, with 17 bases spanning the gap. This CDR3 has 14 residues. Germline CDR1 reads SGHRS; CDR2 reads YFSETQ. CDR3: CASKKGTGRETQYF. The CDR3 DNA reads TGCGCCAGCAAGAAGGGCACGGGGCGGGAGACCCAGTACTTC. Using reference TRBV5-1 and TRBJ2-5 for the parts outside the CDR3, the full variable domain is KAGVTQTPRYLIKTRGQQVTLSCSPISGHRSVSWYQQTPGQGLQFLFEYFSETQRNKGNFPGRFSGRQFSNSRSEMNVSTLELGDSALYLCASKKGTGRETQYFGPGTRLLVL.

This clonotype was seen repeatedly, ten times or more. The chain employs TRBV28 and TRBJ2-2; D is undetermined. The germline gives CDR1 MDHEN, CDR2 SYDVKM. The CDR3 is made up of 14 amino acids. Trimming shortened V by 10 bases and J by 2 bases, and 14 bases separated the two germline ends. CDR3: CATTGQPNTGELFF. The CDR3, as DNA: TGTGCCACCACCGGGCAGCCAAACACCGGGGAGCTGTTTTTT.